A single sample is the source of the 8 T cell receptor beta chains below, sequenced in a study of PD-1 blockade in classical Hodgkin lymphoma. Time point reported: cycle 4 day 1 (C4D1), after 6 weeks of nivolumab. There was relapse after autologous stem cell transplantation in every patient, and there was variation in brentuximab vedotin exposure. Sequenced by immunoSEQ multiplex PCR; TCRdb stores in-frame clones only, minus some. The data contain tens of thousands of clones, 70% to 90% of them singletons. Sequencing was performed on peripheral blood mononuclear cells (PBMCs), taken before the fourth cycle of nivolumab. These receptor sequences come from a human donor with classical Hodgkin lymphoma.

The V call is TRBV7-9, the J call TRBJ1-4; D is ambiguous. From germline, CDR1 is SEHNR and CDR2 FQNEAQ (reference sequence). Trimming cost V 5 bases and J 2 bases, with 12 bases left between them. CDR3 length: 15 residues. In DNA, the CDR3 is TGTGCCAGCAGCCGCCTGGCGCCGACTAATGAAAAACTGTTTTTT. Residues: CASSRLAPTNEKLFF. The whole variable domain, filled in from reference TRBV7-9 and TRBJ1-4, reads DTGVSQNPRHKITKRGQNVTFRCDPISEHNRLYWYRQTLGQGPEFLTYFQNEAQLEKSRLLSDRFSAERPKGSFSTLEIQRTEQGDSAMYLCASSRLAPTNEKLFFGSGTQLSVL.

This clone was picked up one time. J is TRBJ2-5 and V is TRBV5-1, with 8 bases lining up with TRBD1. The CDR3 loop spans 14 amino acids. The V gene's germline CDR1 is SGHRS and CDR2 YFSETQ. Trimming took 0 bases from V and 4 from J; bases not matched to a gene: 2. CDR3 nucleotides: TGCGCCAGCAGCTTGGGACAGGGGTCAGAGACCCAGTACTTC. Its translation is CASSLGQGSETQYF.

The genes are TRBV7-9 and TRBJ1-3, with D maybe TRBD1 (5 bases). This CDR3 is 14 amino acids long. V was cut by 5 bases and J by 2 bases, with 10 bases left in between. Per the germline V gene, CDR1 is SEHNR and CDR2 is FQNEAQ (reference sequence). CDR3 in amino acids: CASSKGRPGNTIYF. DNA of the CDR3: TGTGCCAGCAGCAAGGGGCGACCTGGAAACACCATATATTTT.

This clone showed up just a few times. J is TRBJ2-7 and V is TRBV5-1; 7 bases fit TRBD1. The CDR3 spans 12 residues. The V and J ends lost 5 bases and 6 bases, in that order; junction bases with no gene match: 5. From germline, CDR1 is SGHRS and CDR2 YFSETQ. In DNA, the CDR3 is TGCGCCAGCAGGCAACAGGGGTCCGAGCAGTACTTC. This encodes CASRQQGSEQYF.

In its sample, this clone was seen once. The chain recombines TRBV5-1 with TRBJ1-4; perhaps TRBD1 as D (6 bases). The germline V gene has CDR1 SGHRS and CDR2 YFSETQ. The V gene lost 3 bases and the J gene lost 2 bases, with 11 bases spanning the gap. This CDR3 is built from 15 residues. CDR3 coding DNA: TGCGCCAGCAGCTCAGGGGACTCGACTAATGAAAAACTGTTTTTT. As protein: CASSSGDSTNEKLFF.

The chain combines TRBV7-9 with TRBJ2-2, with D tentatively TRBD2 (7 bases). This CDR3 has 18 amino acids. Germline-derived CDR1 and CDR2 are SEHNR and FQNEAQ (reference sequence). Trimming shortened V by 4 bases and J by 5 bases, and 23 bases separated the two germline ends. CDR3 DNA: TGTGCCAGCAGCTCAACCTTGGACCGGGGGGCGAGAACCGGGGAGCTGTTTTTT. Residues: CASSSTLDRGARTGELFF.

The chain has TRBV7-2 and TRBJ2-7; TRBD1 aligns across 10 bases. The germline CDR1 and CDR2 sequences are SGHTA and FQGNSA. V trimming: 3 bases; J trimming: 4 bases; junction bases outside the gene matches: 3. The CDR3 runs 14 residues. Here the CDR3 DNA reads TGTGCCAGCAGCTTGAGACAGGGGGCATACGAGCAGTACTTC. This codes for CASSLRQGAYEQYF.

The V gene is TRBV19, the J gene TRBJ2-5; 8 bases are a match to TRBD2. This CDR3 is built from 16 residues. CDR1 is LNHDA, CDR2 SQIVND, per germline (reference sequence). V dropped 3 bases and J dropped 3; count of bases not matched to a gene: 9. CDR3 in amino acids: CASSIGGRRGEETQYF. In DNA form, the CDR3 reads TGTGCCAGTAGTATCGGGGGCCGGCGGGGGGAAGAGACCCAGTACTTC.